Here is one T cell receptor (beta chain) with its context. Assay: immunoSEQ multiplex PCR; the TCRdb copy retains only in-frame clones and omits some. The sample lists under 250,000 clones; 70% to 90% were seen once. This sample was taken from a study of blood T cell repertoires in COVID-19. As for the study in general: Samples of COVID-19 (acute and convalescent) were obtained from the United States, Italy and Spain. Nucleic acid was either cDNA or gDNA, and it came from T cells, B-cell-depleted T cells, or PBMCs.

V shed 4 bases, J shed 7 bases, and the junction held 7 bases outside the gene matches. The V gene's germline CDR1 is SGHKS and CDR2 YYEKEE (reference sequence). This CDR3 comprises 13 residues. This sequence was found in a man between 18 and 29 years old with active or convalescent COVID-19. J is TRBJ2-7 and V is TRBV5-5, with 8 bases matching TRBD1. Sequenced material: peripheral blood. The chain's CDR3 is CASSPTGAREQYF. The CDR3 DNA reads TGTGCCAGCAGCCCGACAGGGGCGAGAGAGCAGTACTTC.